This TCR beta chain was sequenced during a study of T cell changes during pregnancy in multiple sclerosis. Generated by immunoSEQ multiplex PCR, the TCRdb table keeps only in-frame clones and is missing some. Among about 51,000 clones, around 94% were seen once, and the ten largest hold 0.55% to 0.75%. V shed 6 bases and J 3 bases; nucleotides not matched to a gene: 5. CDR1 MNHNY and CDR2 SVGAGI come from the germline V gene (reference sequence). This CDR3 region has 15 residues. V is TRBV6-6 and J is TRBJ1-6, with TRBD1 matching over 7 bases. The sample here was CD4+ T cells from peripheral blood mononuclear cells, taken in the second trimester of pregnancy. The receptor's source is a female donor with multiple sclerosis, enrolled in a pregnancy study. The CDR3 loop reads CASRQDRRYNSPLHF. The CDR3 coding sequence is TGTGCCAGCAGACAGGACAGGCGCTATAATTCACCCCTCCACTTT.